This TCR beta chain was retrieved from a study of blood T cells in healthy people across ages. PBMCs numbering at least 7 million were isolated per sample. Details on this clonotype: The target antigen is unknown.

A J-beta primer mix and a sample-barcoded 5' primer were used in a second PCR of roughly 7 to 12 cycles. Each cDNA molecule was tagged by a template-switch adaptor with 12 random nucleotides. MiXCR, applied by TCRdb to the 5' RACE reads, yields one record per CDR3 protein. The sample carries about 1,400,000 distinct CDR3 sequences, approximately 59% recorded once. Findings and limits, study-wide: Donor CMV status was unknown, possibly confounding expanded clonotype changes.

V gave up 0 bases and J gave up 6 bases; unmatched junction bases: 9. The CDR3 sequence is 16 residues long. Sequenced: blood. The receptor was isolated from a man aged 18 to 30 in good health. The chain is built from TRBV12-3 or TRBV12-4 and TRBJ1-1, with TRBD1 matching over 8 bases. The CDR3 reads CASSLAPTGGVSEAFF. The CDR3 nucleotides read TGTGCCAGCAGTTTAGCCCCTACAGGGGGAGTTTCTGAAGCTTTCTTT.